This T cell receptor (beta chain) stems from a study of regulatory T cells in long-lasting Graves disease. Study-level findings and limits: The small sample size may have reduced accuracy.

Building of the TCR beta libraries involved iRepertoire HTBI primers and Arm-PCR of CDR3 regions. TCRdb reprocessed the multiplex PCR reads via MiXCR and lists one record per CDR3 protein. The sample carries about 440,000 distinct CDR3 sequences, 15% recorded once. This clonotype was counted many times. The antigen is unknown. Time point given: newly diagnosed GD, antithyroid drugs for less than 3 months. Researchers made the TCR library from RNA that was extracted from PBMCs. V lost 0 bases and J lost 3, with 15 bases in between. The CDR3 has 17 amino acids. CDR1 and CDR2 (germline): SGHVS, FQNEAQ. This sample was also put to use in a study of T cells in Graves' hyperthyroidism and ophthalmopathy.

The material was peripheral blood mononuclear cells (PBMCs), obtained at new diagnosis, from a patient treated with antithyroid drugs. The clonotype originates from a woman in her twenties or thirties with Graves disease. This sequence joins TRBV7-8 and TRBJ1-5; the D is unclear. Written as DNA, the CDR3 is TGTGCCAGCAGCTTAGCCCCGTTCAATGCCCTCAATCAGCCCCAGCATTTT. The encoded protein is CASSLAPFNALNQPQHF.